The clone carrying this T cell receptor (beta chain) was recorded many times. What it binds is not known. The sample is drawn from a study of neurological immune-mediated disorders. The overall study: About 90% of the roughly 34 multiple sclerosis patients had relapsing-remitting disease; 3 had secondary progressive.

Study-wide points: When grouped phylogenetically, the repertoires of 18 of the 34 multiple sclerosis patients fell together in one related-CDR3 cluster, which is a possible signature.

TCRdb recomputed calls from the 5' RACE reads with MiXCR, one row per CDR3 protein. The sample lists under 80,000 distinct CDR3 sequences; around 5.2% were seen once. This CDR3 spans 13 amino acids. V was shortened by 2 bases and J by 1 base, with 5 bases between the two germline ends. The germline V gene encodes CDR1 KGHSH and CDR2 LQKENI. The receptor's source is a woman in her twenties or thirties with multiple sclerosis. The material sequenced was PBMCs. This chain uses TRBV18 with TRBJ2-5; D remains ambiguous. The DNA for the CDR3 is TGTGCCAGCTCACCATCGCCCCAAGAGACCCAGTACTTC. It encodes CASSPSPQETQYF.